Listed below are T cell receptor beta chains from one sample, sequenced in a study of identical twins. TCRdb ran MiXCR on the 5' RACE reads and lists one entry per CDR3 protein. Altogether around 1.7 million distinct CDR3 sequences are present, less than 40% being singletons, with the ten largest covering less than 0.35%. The sequenced material came from cord blood. The receptors were gathered from a newborn girl in good health. The CDR3 runs from the conserved cysteine through the conserved F or W. Each record gives: D gene, clone size, J gene, V gene, CDR3 DNA, CDR3 protein. The D gene is left open where the match is weak. Size tells how often a clone was seen (once, few, many) or the class of an expanded clone, and some rows leave it out.

>-|-|TRBJ2-1|TRBV2
TGTGCCAGCATCCGGGGTTCATACAATGGGCAGTTCTTC
CASIRGSYNGQFF
>-|many|TRBJ2-1|TRBV11-3
TGTGCCAGCAGCTTAGCGCTAGCGGAGCAGTTCTTC
CASSLALAEQFF
>-|-|TRBJ2-3|TRBV5-1
TGCACCAGCAGCTTGGCCGTACGGGAGTGGAGGGATACGCAGTATTTT
CTSSLAVREWRDTQYF
>TRBD2|-|TRBJ2-3|TRBV9
TGTGCCAGCAGCGTTAGCGGGGGGGACCCAGATACGCGGTATTTT
CASSVSGGDPDTRYF
>-|few|TRBJ2-1|TRBV11-2
TGTGCCAGCAGCTTAGAATCCAGACGCTCCTACAATGAGCAGTTCTTC
CASSLESRRSYNEQFF
>TRBD2|-|TRBJ2-3|TRBV7-9
TGTGCCAGCAGCTCCCCTAGCGGGGCTACCTGGGATACGCAGTATTTT
CASSSPSGATWDTQYF
>-|few|TRBJ1-5|TRBV12-3/TRBV12-4
TGTGCCAGCAGTTTAAGTCCGGGGAAAGCTCAGCCCCAGCATTTT
CASSLSPGKAQPQHF
>-|-|TRBJ2-5|TRBV7-9
TGTGCCAGCAGCTTAGCAGGGGATAGGGAGACCCAGTACTTC
CASSLAGDRETQYF
>-|few|TRBJ2-4|TRBV6-2/TRBV6-3
TGTGCCAGCAGTTACTCGAAGGGGAAACCGGGACTGATGATTTTGGCCAAAAACATTCAGTACTTC
CASSYSKGKPGLMILAKNIQYF
>-|-|TRBJ2-1|TRBV7-6
TGTGCCAGCAGCTTACAGGGGGGGCACAATGAGCAGTTCTTC
CASSLQGGHNEQFF
>TRBD2|-|TRBJ2-1|TRBV20-1
TGCAGTGCCCTTCGGACTAGCGGGAGGAATGAGCAGTTCTTC
CSALRTSGRNEQFF
>TRBD2|-|TRBJ2-1|TRBV28
TGTGCCAGCAGTGCCGGGACTAGCGGGCGCTACAATGAGCAGTTATTC
CASSAGTSGRYNEQLF
>TRBD1|-|TRBJ1-2|TRBV29-1
TGCAGCGTTGAAAGGAGGGGGCAGGTTGGCTACACCTTC
CSVERRGQVGYTF
>TRBD2|-|TRBJ2-2|TRBV6-1
TGTGCCAGCAGTGCCTCAGCGGGGGCGAACACCGGGGAGCTGTTTTTT
CASSASAGANTGELFF
>-|-|TRBJ1-6|TRBV20-1
TGCAGTGCGGGGGGGACCTATAATTCACCCCTCCACTTT
CSAGGTYNSPLHF
>TRBD2|-|TRBJ2-4|TRBV4-1
TGCGCCAGCAGCCTATATAGGACGAGCGGGGTCAAAAACATTCAGTACTTC
CASSLYRTSGVKNIQYF
>-|-|TRBJ2-1|TRBV27
TGTGCCAGCAGTTTATCGGGGACTGTGTCCAACAATGAGCAGTTCTTC
CASSLSGTVSNNEQFF
>TRBD2|-|TRBJ2-3|TRBV11-2
TGTGCCAGCAGCCCCGGGACTAGCGGGGGAAGCACAGATACGCAGTATTTT
CASSPGTSGGSTDTQYF